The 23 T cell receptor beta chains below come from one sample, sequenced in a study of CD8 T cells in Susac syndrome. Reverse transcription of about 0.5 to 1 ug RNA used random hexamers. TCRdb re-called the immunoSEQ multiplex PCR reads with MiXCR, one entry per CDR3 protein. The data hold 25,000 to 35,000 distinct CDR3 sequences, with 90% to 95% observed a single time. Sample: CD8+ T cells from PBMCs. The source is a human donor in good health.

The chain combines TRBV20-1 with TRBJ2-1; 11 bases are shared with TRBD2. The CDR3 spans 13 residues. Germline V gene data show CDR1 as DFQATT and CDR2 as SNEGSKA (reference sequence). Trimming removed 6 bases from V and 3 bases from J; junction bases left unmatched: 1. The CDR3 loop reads CSAGLADYNEQFF. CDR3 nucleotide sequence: TGCAGTGCGGGACTAGCGGACTACAATGAGCAGTTCTTC.

The CDR3 region is CASSGRQEQETQYF. The CDR3 DNA follows: TGTGCCAGCAGTGGACGACAGGAACAAGAGACCCAGTACTTC. V is TRBV2 and J is TRBJ2-5, with D maybe TRBD1 (6 bases). V lost 4 bases and J lost 2, with 11 bases in between. The germline gives CDR1 SNHLY, CDR2 FYNNEI. The CDR3 is 14 residues long.

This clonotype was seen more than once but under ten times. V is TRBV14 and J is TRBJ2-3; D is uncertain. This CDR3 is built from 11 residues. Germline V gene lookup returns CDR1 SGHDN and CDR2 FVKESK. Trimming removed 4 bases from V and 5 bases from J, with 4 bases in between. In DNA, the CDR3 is TGTGCCAGCAGCCGGCTAGATACGCAGTATTTT. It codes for CASSRLDTQYF.

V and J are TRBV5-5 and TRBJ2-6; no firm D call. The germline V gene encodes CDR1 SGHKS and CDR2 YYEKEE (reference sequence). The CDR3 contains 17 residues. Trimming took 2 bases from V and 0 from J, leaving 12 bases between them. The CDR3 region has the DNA TGTGCCAGCAGCTTTCTTATGATTCTCTCTGGGGCCAACGTCCTGACTTTC. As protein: CASSFLMILSGANVLTF.

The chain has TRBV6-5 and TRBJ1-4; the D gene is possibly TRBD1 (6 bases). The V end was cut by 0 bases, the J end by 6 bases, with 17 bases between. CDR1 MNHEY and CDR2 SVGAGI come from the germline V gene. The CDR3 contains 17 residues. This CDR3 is CASSYSKGRGAHEKLFF. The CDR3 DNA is TGTGCCAGCAGTTACTCGAAGGGTCGGGGGGCGCATGAAAAACTGTTTTTT.

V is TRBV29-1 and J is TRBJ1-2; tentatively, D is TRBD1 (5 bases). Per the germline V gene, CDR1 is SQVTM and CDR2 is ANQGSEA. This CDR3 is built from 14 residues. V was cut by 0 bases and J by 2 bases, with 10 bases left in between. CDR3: CSVEDWQGNYGYTF. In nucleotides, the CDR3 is TGCAGCGTTGAAGACTGGCAGGGAAACTATGGCTACACCTTC.

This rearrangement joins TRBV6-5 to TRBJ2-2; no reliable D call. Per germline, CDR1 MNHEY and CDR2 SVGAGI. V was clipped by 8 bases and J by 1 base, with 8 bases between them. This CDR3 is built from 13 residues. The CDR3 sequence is CASRVLNTGELFF. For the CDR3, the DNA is TGTGCCAGCCGAGTGCTGAACACCGGGGAGCTGTTTTTT.

The CDR3 DNA is TGTGCCAGTCCGTCGGCGGAGGGTGAAGCTTTCTTT. Translation: CASPSAEGEAFF. This chain connects TRBV19 to TRBJ1-1; D ambiguous. Trimming cost V 8 bases and J 7 bases, with 14 bases left between them. This CDR3 comprises 12 residues. Germline loops: CDR1 LNHDA, CDR2 SQIVND (reference sequence).

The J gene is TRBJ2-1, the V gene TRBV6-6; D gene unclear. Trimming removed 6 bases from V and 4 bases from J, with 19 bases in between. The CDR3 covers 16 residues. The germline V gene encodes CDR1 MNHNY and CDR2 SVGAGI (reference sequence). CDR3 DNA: TGTGCCAGCAGGGGCTATCAAACTGGCCTTTACAATGAGCAGTTCTTC. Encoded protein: CASRGYQTGLYNEQFF.

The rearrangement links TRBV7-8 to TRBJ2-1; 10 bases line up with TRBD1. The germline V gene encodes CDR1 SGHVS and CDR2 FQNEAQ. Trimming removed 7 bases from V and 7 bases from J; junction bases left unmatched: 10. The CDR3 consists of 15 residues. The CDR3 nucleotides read TGTGCCAGCACAAGGGGACAGGGGTTAAGGAATGAGCAGTTCTTC. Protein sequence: CASTRGQGLRNEQFF. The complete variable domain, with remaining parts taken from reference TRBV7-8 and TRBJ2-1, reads GAGVSQSPRYKVAKRGQDVALRCDPISGHVSLFWYQQALGQGPEFLTYFQNEAQLDKSGLPSDRFFAERPEGSVSTLKIQRTQQEDSAVYLCASTRGQGLRNEQFFGPGTRLTVL.

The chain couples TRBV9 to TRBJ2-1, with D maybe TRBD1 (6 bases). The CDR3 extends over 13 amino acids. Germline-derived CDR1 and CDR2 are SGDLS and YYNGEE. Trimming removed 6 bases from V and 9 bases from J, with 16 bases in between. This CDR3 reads CASTGTPSTEQFF. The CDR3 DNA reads TGTGCCAGCACCGGGACACCAAGTACTGAGCAGTTCTTC.

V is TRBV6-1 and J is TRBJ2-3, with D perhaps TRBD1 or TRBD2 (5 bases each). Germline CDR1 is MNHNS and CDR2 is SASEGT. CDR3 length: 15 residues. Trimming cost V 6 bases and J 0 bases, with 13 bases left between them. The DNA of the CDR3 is TGTGCCAGCAGGAGGGGCGCGGATAGCACAGATACGCAGTATTTT. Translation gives CASRRGADSTDTQYF.

The CDR3 bases are TGTGCCAGCAGCGTAAGGGGTGACAGGGTGCACGAGCAGTACTTC. Translated, it gives CASSVRGDRVHEQYF. The chain employs TRBV9 and TRBJ2-7, with TRBD1 matching over 7 bases. The CDR3 covers 15 residues. The germline V gene encodes CDR1 SGDLS and CDR2 YYNGEE. Trimming took 1 base from V and 5 from J; bases not matched to a gene: 9.

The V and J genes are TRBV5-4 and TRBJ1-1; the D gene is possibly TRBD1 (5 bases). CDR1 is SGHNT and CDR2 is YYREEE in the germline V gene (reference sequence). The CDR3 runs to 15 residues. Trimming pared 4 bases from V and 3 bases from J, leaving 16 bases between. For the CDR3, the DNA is TGTGCCAGCAGCCCCGGAATCGGGACCTACACTGAAGCTTTCTTT. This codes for CASSPGIGTYTEAFF.

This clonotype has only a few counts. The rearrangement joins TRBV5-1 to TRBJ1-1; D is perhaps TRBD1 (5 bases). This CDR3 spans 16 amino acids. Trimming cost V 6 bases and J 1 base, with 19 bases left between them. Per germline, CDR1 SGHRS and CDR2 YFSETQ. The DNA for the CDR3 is TGCGCCAGCACCTCTCCGCCGGGGACGGCGAACACTGAAGCTTTCTTT. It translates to CASTSPPGTANTEAFF.

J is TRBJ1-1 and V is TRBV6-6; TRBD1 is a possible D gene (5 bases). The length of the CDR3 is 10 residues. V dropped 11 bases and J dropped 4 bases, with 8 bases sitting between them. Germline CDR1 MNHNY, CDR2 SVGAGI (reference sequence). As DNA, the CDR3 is TGTGCCCTTGGGACCACTGAAGCTTTCTTT. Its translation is CALGTTEAFF.

CDR3 coding DNA: TGTGCCAGCAGCCAAGGACAGGGGCCCCACGAGCAGTACTTC. Its protein is CASSQGQGPHEQYF. J is TRBJ2-7 and V is TRBV3-1, with TRBD1 identical over 8 bases. The CDR3 extends over 14 amino acids. J was trimmed by 5 bases and V by 1 base; bases with no gene match: 4. Per the germline V gene, CDR1 is LGHDT and CDR2 is YNNKEL (reference sequence).

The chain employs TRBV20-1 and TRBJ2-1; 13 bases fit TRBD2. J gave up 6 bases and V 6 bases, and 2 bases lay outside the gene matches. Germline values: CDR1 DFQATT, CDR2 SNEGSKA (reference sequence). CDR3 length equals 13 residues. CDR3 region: CSALAGGPNEQFF. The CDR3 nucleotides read TGCAGTGCACTAGCGGGGGGGCCCAATGAGCAGTTCTTC.

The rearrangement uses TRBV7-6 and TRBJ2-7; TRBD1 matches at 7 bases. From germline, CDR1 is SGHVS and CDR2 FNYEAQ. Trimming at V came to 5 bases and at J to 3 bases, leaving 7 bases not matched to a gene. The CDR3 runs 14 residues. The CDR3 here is CASSVEGQYYEQYF. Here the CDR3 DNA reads TGTGCCAGCAGCGTAGAGGGACAGTACTACGAGCAGTACTTC.

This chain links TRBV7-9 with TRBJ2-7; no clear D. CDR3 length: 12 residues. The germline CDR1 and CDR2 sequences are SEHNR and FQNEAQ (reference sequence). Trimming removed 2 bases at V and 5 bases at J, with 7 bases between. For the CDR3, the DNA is TGTGCCAGCAGCTTAAATCAGAACGAGCAGTACTTC. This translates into CASSLNQNEQYF.

The CDR3, as DNA: TGTGCCAGCAGTTTCACTAGCGGGGGGAGCTCCTACAATGAGCAGTTCTTC. The encoded protein is CASSFTSGGSSYNEQFF. V gene TRBV12-3 or TRBV12-4 combines with J gene TRBJ2-1; 12 bases agree with TRBD2. The CDR3 length is 17 residues. Trimming at V came to 3 bases and at J to 0 bases, leaving 3 bases not matched to a gene.

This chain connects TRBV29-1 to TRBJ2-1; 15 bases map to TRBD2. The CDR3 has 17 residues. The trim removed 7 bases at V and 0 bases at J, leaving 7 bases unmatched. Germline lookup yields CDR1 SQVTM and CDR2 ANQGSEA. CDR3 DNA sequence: TGCAGCGCCGAGGGACTAGCGGGGGGCCCCTCCTACAATGAGCAGTTCTTC. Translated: CSAEGLAGGPSYNEQFF.

The DNA of the CDR3 is TGCGCCAGCAGCCAAGATTTAGGGGGGGGTGAAGCTTTCTTT. Protein sequence: CASSQDLGGGEAFF. The rearrangement joins TRBV4-3 to TRBJ1-1, with D perhaps matching TRBD1 (6 bases). The CDR3 consists of 14 residues. CDR1 and CDR2 from the germline V gene are LGHNA and YSLEER. The germline V and J ends were trimmed by 0 bases and 7 bases, with 12 bases remaining between them.